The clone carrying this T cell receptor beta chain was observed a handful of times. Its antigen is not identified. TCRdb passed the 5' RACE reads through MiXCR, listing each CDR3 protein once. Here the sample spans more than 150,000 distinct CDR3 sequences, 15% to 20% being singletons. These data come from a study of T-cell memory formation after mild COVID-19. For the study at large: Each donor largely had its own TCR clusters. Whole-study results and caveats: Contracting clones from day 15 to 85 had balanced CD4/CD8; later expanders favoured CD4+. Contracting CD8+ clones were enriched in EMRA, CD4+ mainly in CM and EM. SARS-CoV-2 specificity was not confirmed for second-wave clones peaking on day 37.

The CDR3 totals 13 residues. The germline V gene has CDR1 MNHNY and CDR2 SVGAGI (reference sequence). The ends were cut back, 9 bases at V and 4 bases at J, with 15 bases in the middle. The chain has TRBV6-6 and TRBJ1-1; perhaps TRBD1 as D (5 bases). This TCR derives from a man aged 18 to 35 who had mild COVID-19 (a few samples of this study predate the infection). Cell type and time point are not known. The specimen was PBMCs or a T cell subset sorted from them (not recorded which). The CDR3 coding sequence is TGTGCCAGTAACCAGGGAAGGGGCACTGAAGCTTTCTTT. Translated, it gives CASNQGRGTEAFF.